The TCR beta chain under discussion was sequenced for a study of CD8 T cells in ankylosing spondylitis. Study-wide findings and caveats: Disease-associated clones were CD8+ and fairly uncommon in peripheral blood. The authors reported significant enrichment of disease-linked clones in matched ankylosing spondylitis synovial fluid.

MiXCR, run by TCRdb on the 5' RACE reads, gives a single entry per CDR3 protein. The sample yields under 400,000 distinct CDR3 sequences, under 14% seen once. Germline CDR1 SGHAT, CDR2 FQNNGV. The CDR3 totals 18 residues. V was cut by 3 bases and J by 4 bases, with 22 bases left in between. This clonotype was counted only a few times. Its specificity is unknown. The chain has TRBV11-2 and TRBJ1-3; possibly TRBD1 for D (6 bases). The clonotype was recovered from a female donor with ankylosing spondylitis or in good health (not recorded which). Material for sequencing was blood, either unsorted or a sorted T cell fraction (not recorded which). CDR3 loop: CASSFEGPRGAIGNTIYF. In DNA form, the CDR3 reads TGTGCCAGCAGCTTCGAAGGGCCCCGGGGGGCGATCGGAAACACCATATATTTT.